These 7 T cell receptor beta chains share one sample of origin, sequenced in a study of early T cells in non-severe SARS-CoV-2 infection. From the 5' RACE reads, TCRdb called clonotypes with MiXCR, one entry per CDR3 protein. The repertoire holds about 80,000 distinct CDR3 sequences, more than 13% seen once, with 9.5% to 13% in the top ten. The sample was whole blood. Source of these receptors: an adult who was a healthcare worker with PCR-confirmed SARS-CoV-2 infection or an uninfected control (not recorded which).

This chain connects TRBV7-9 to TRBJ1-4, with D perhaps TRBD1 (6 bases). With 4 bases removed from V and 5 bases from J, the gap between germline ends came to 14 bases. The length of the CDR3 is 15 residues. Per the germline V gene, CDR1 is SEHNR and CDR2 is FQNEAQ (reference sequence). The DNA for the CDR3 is TGTGCCAGCAGCTCACCGGGGGCCAACAATGAAAAACTGTTTTTT. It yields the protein CASSSPGANNEKLFF.

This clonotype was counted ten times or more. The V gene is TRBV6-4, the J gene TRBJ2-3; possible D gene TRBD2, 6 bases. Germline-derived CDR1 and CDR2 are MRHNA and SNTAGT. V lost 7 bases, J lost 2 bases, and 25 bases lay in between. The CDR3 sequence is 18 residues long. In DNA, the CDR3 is TGTGCCAGCACCCCACGGGACTCCTCAAACCACTTCACAGATACGCAGTATTTT. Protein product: CASTPRDSSNHFTDTQYF.

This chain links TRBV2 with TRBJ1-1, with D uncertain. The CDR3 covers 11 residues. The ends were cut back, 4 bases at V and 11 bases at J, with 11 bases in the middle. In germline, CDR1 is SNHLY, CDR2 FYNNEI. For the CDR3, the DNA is TGTGCCAGCAGTGTCGGGCAAGGGGCTTTCTTT. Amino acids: CASSVGQGAFF.

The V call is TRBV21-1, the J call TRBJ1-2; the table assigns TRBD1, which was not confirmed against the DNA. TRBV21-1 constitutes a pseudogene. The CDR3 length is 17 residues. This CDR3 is CASSSAKRETGVEGYTF. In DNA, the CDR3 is TGTGCCAGCAGCTCAGCAAAGAGGGAGACAGGAGTGGAAGGCTACACCTTC.

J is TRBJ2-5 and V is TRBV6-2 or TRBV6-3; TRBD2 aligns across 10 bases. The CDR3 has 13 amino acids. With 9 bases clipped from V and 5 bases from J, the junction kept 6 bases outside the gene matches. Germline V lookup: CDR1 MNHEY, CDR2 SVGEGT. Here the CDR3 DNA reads TGTGCCAGTCTCAGCGGGAGGGGTGAGACCCAGTACTTC. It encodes CASLSGRGETQYF.

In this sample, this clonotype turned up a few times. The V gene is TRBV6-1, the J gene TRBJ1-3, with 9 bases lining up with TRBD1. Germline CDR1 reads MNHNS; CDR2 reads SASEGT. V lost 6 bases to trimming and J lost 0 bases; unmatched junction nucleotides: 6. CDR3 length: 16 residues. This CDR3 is CASRTGGAYSGNTIYF. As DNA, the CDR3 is TGTGCCAGCAGAACAGGGGGCGCTTACTCTGGAAACACCATATATTTT.

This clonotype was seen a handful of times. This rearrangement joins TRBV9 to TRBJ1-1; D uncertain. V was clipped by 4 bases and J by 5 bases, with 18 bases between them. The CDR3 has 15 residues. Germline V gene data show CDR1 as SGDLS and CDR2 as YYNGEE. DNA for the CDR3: TGTGCCAGCAGCCCAGAAATACTGGGTGGGACTGAAGCTTTCTTT. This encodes CASSPEILGGTEAFF. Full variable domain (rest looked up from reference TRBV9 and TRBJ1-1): DSGVTQTPKHLITATGQRVTLRCSPRSGDLSVYWYQQSLDQGLQFLIQYYNGEERAKGNILERFSAQQFPDLHSELNLSSLELGDSALYFCASSPEILGGTEAFFGQGTRLTVV.